This T cell receptor (beta chain) was found in a study of T cell responses to AZD1222 COVID-19 vaccine (dated by TCRdb to the early 2020s). At the level of the whole study: A total of more than 230 trial participants underwent TCR sequencing, of whom around 210 had received two doses of AZD1222 and about 26 had received two doses of the MenACWY control vaccine. Trial participants were enrolled into age subgroups of 18-55, 56-69 and 70-plus years, which contained approximately 150, 30 and 60 TCR-sequenced participants, respectively. Paper-wide results and their limitations: The whole spike protein was spanned by vaccine-associated CD4 TCRs, and dominant responses were seen in regions 160-218 and 743-854. Epitopes outside the regions mutated in the B.1.351 and B.1.1.7 variants were reportedly recognized by nearly half of the unique spike-specific TCRs. In the small 56-69-year group, the increase in depth fell short of significance, most likely because of low power. Conclusions about previously exposed vaccinees are limited because only six or seven AZD1222 recipients were SARS-CoV-2 seropositive at baseline. Most participants were white British and females outnumbered males, and the authors suggested that clonal diversity may have been underestimated. Spike-specific TCR breadth and depth rose significantly after two AZD1222 doses compared with day 0 and with MenACWY recipients. No day 14 peak-response samples were available, so repertoires were characterized only after the peak T cell response.

The V and J ends are trimmed by 4 bases and 8 bases, leaving 13 bases between them. The CDR3, cysteine through phenylalanine, is 13 amino acids long. Only CDR3 DNA remains: 39 bases, in frame from the first base. As encoded in the germline V gene, CDR1 is SGHDT while CDR2 is YYEEEE. The CDR3 regions of human TCRbeta chains were analyzed by immunosequencing. The paper's processing steps were these. Repertoire TCRs were matched against a reference library of SARS-CoV-2-specific TCRs generated with the MIRA antigen-specificity platform. Breadth was defined as the fraction of unique TCRs that were SARS-CoV-2-associated, and depth was defined as the fraction of total T cells that were SARS-CoV-2-associated. Using the MIRA data, each spike-specific TCR was assigned both to the spike region to which the TCR was reactive and to a CD4 or CD8 class. Log10-transformed breadth and depth values were compared by one-way ANOVA with Sidak's multiple comparisons tests. In its TCRdb copy, this immuneACCESS table keeps in-frame sequences only and misses some clones. Where compared with another copy, unresolved V genes explain less than half of these, and the others have no known cause. From that table come the V and J calls and clone size; the DNA was used to work out D and trimming. The sample data list tens of thousands of clones, and approximately 90% of these were observed just once. Approximately 5% of the sample lies in the top ten.

Per the publication, the time point label means: about 28 days (+/-7) after the second vaccine dose. AZD1222 recipients with second doses at about 4 weeks or about 12 weeks were pooled, because spike-specific TCR depth and breadth did not differ between schedules. Samples from vaccinated people were obtained from the UK trials COV001 and COV002, which included a single-blind randomized controlled phase 2/3 trial of AZD1222 (ChAdOx1 nCoV-19) in healthy adults. For TCRbeta chain sequencing, PBMC samples were collected from trial participants at day 0 and at day 28 after the second dose. With regard to this clone: Its antigen is still unknown. No base quality values were provided; no much bigger clone lies one nucleotide off.

The sequence came from an adult who received the AZD1222 COVID-19 vaccine. The sequenced sample was peripheral blood, obtained 28 days after the second AZD1222 dose. The rearrangement joined TRBV5-6 to TRBJ1-3, with the D gene uncertain. The CDR3 region reads CASSPAGRDTIYF. The sequenced DNA is TGTGCCAGCAGCCCGGCTGGCCGGGACACCATATATTTT.